Described below is a single T cell receptor beta chain sequence and its context. What it binds is unknown. The data originate from a study of cytomegalovirus exposure and HLA in healthy donors. Looking at the study overall: Among roughly 190 million T cells, an earlier analysis found about 110 million unique TCR beta sequences. Study observations and caveats: Excluded: some indistinguishable V segments such as TRBV6-2 and TRBV6-3. As confirmed in vitro, three CMV-associated chains were specific for CMV antigens. One later analysis reportedly identified an Asian-associated ancestry cluster that showed fewer N-insertions than the roughly 700-donor mean.

V was cut by 3 bases and J by 4 bases, with 13 bases left in between. The germline V gene has CDR1 KGHSH and CDR2 LQKENI. The CDR3 spans 14 residues. PCR used 60 Vbeta primers and 13 Jbeta primers. Sequencing was performed with immunoSEQ multiplex PCR; in TCRdb, only in-frame clones are kept and a portion is missing. Among roughly 180,000 clones listed, about 80% were seen once. This receptor was identified in a woman aged 55-70 years in good health and CMV-seropositive. Sequenced material: PBMCs. The gene calls are TRBV18 and TRBJ2-7; D is perhaps TRBD1 (6 bases). The CDR3 sequence is CASSPGHPWYEQYF. CDR3 bases: TGTGCCAGCTCACCGGGACACCCGTGGTACGAGCAGTACTTC.